This TCR beta chain was sequenced for a study of shared clonotypes between healthy human individuals. Sequenced by immunoSEQ multiplex PCR; TCRdb stores in-frame clones only, minus some. Here the sample spans some 2 million clones, roughly 95% being singletons. Naivety among CD8 cells was defined by CD45RO negativity and positive CCR7 selection, thereby excluding terminally differentiated effector memory CD45RA+ cells. The CDR3 is 13 residues long. V gave up 1 base and J gave up 5 bases; unmatched junction bases: 1. Germline CDR1 and CDR2: SGHNT and YENEEA. As regards this clone: Other DNA sequences in this specimen translate into the identical CDR3.

Sequenced input: naive CD8+ T cells sorted from blood. The chain has TRBV11-3 and TRBJ1-1; 7 nucleotides match TRBD1. This receptor was obtained from a man younger than 30 in good health. CDR3 region: CASSLGRGTEAFF. The CDR3 DNA sequence: TGTGCCAGCAGCTTAGGCAGGGGGACTGAAGCTTTCTTT.